Shown below are 25 T cell receptor beta chains from a single sample sequenced in a study of vaccination and CD4 T cells after COVID-19. Their antigen targets remain unknown. An Oncomine TCR Beta short-read assay was used to sequence the DNA from cultured CD4+ T cells. Each CDR3 protein gets one entry after TCRdb re-called the PCR reads with MiXCR. Of more than 15,000 distinct CDR3 sequences listed, more than 40% are singletons. The treatment denotes: roughly ten-day PBMC culture with coronavirus spike peptide pools or control peptides (ViraFEST assay). This sample comprised CD4+ T cells from blood, cultured in vitro, obtained before SARS-CoV-2 vaccination. Receptors were obtained from a human donor who had recovered from COVID-19.

The V and J genes are TRBV20-1 and TRBJ2-5, with 11 bases fitting TRBD2. Germline CDR1 DFQATT, CDR2 SNEGSKA (reference sequence). The CDR3 is 13 amino acids. V was clipped by 3 bases and J by 3 bases; unmatched bases: 0. The DNA of the CDR3 is TGCAGTGCTAGGACTAGCGGGAAAGAGACCCAGTACTTC. It codes for CSARTSGKETQYF.

This chain uses TRBV29-1 with TRBJ1-2; D unresolved. The CDR3 consists of 14 residues. The V end was cut by 0 bases, the J end by 0 bases, with 8 bases between. Germline V gives CDR1 SQVTM, CDR2 ANQGSEA. This CDR3 is CSVEDDETNYGYTF. For the CDR3, the DNA is TGCAGCGTTGAAGACGACGAGACTAACTATGGCTACACCTTC.

This clonotype was counted a few times. This chain uses TRBV29-1 with TRBJ1-1; D remains ambiguous. Germline V gene sequence: CDR1 SQVTM, CDR2 ANQGSEA. The CDR3 contains 11 residues. V lost 2 bases and J lost 1, with 2 bases in between. The CDR3 nucleotides are TGCAGCGTTGAAACGAACACTGAAGCTTTCTTT. It specifies CSVETNTEAFF.

The rearrangement uses TRBV21-1 and TRBJ1-1; the table's D call TRBD1 went unverified against the DNA. TRBV21-1 has pseudogene status. The CDR3 consists of 16 residues. As DNA, the CDR3 is TGTGCCAGCAGCAAAGCTTTGGGACAGGGTGGTACTGAAGCTTTCTTT. Its protein is CASSKALGQGGTEAFF.

V gene TRBV12-3 or TRBV12-4 combines with J gene TRBJ1-2; D perhaps matches TRBD1 (5 bases). V shed 8 bases and J shed 5 bases, with 18 bases lying between them. The CDR3 length is 14 residues. The CDR3 loop reads CASGLGGFGYGYTF. DNA of the CDR3: TGTGCCAGCGGACTGGGGGGGTTCGGATATGGCTACACCTTC.

The chain recombines TRBV6-2 or TRBV6-3 with TRBJ2-7; tentatively, D is TRBD1 (6 bases). The CDR3 runs 13 residues. Per germline, CDR1 MNHEY and CDR2 SVGEGT. V lost 10 bases and J 4 bases, leaving 17 bases between the germline ends. CDR3 in DNA: TGTGCCACCACACACATGACAGGTTACGAGCAGTACTTC. As protein: CATTHMTGYEQYF.

The V gene is TRBV2, the J gene TRBJ2-1; D is uncertain. The CDR3 length is 14 residues. CDR1 SNHLY and CDR2 FYNNEI come from the germline V gene. The ends were cut back, 7 bases at V and 0 bases at J, with 10 bases in the middle. The CDR3, as DNA: TGTGCCAGCACTGCGGACCCCTCCTACAATGAGCAGTTCTTC. Translating gives CASTADPSYNEQFF. The full variable domain, in which reference TRBV2 and TRBJ2-1 provide the parts outside the CDR3, is EPEVTQTPSHQVTQMGQEVILRCVPISNHLYFYWYRQILGQKVEFLVSFYNNEISEKSEIFDDQFSVERPDGSNFTLKIRSTKLEDSAMYFCASTADPSYNEQFFGPGTRLTVL.

This chain uses TRBV9 with TRBJ2-2; tentatively, D is TRBD2 (5 bases). The CDR3 totals 15 residues. The V and J ends lost 0 bases and 5 bases respectively, with 11 bases between them. CDR1 is SGDLS, CDR2 YYNGEE, per germline. CDR3 in amino acids: CASSVAGVETGELFF. For the CDR3, the DNA is TGTGCCAGCAGCGTAGCCGGGGTCGAAACCGGGGAGCTGTTTTTT.

Only a few counts were recorded for this clonotype. V and J are TRBV19 and TRBJ1-5, with TRBD1 identical over 11 bases. V was clipped by 9 bases and J by 4 bases; unmatched bases: 11. This CDR3 is 16 amino acids long. Germline-derived CDR1 and CDR2 are LNHDA and SQIVND (reference sequence). The CDR3 region is CASEPGQGVGNQPQHF. The CDR3 nucleotides read TGTGCCAGCGAACCGGGACAGGGGGTTGGAAATCAGCCCCAGCATTTT. Complete variable domain (other parts from reference TRBV19 and TRBJ1-5): DGGITQSPKYLFRKEGQNVTLSCEQNLNHDAMYWYRQDPGQGLRLIYYSQIVNDFQKGDIAEGYSVSREKKESFPLTVTSAQKNPTAFYLCASEPGQGVGNQPQHFGDGTRLSIL.

The chain uses TRBV28 and TRBJ1-5; D not certain. Between the trimmed V and J ends, which lost 6 bases and 0 bases, there was a span of 12 bases. CDR3 size: 15 residues. Germline V gene data show CDR1 as MDHEN and CDR2 as SYDVKM. The CDR3 coding sequence is TGTGCCAGCAGAGGAAGCTTAGATAGCAATCAGCCCCAGCATTTT. Encoded protein: CASRGSLDSNQPQHF.

This clonotype was found once. This rearrangement joins TRBV7-8 to TRBJ2-7; D might be TRBD1 (8 bases). CDR3 size: 16 residues. V was trimmed by 3 bases and J by 0 bases, leaving 15 bases between them. Germline V gene data show CDR1 as SGHVS and CDR2 as FQNEAQ. The chain's CDR3 is CASSLSGGGSSYEQYF. CDR3 nucleotides: TGTGCCAGCAGCTTGTCAGGGGGCGGGAGCTCCTACGAGCAGTACTTC.

The chain is built from TRBV6-4 and TRBJ1-1; D is unclear. The germline V and J ends were trimmed by 4 bases and 1 base, with 7 bases remaining between them. The CDR3 spans 13 residues. Germline V gene sequence: CDR1 MRHNA, CDR2 SNTAGT. The CDR3 sequence: CASSASENTEAFF. The CDR3, as DNA: TGTGCCAGCAGTGCCTCAGAGAACACTGAAGCTTTCTTT.

This chain connects TRBV20-1 to TRBJ2-7, with D tentatively TRBD1 or TRBD2 (5 bases each). The CDR3 is 14 amino acids. Germline lookup yields CDR1 DFQATT and CDR2 SNEGSKA (reference sequence). Trimming shortened V by 5 bases and J by 0 bases, and 14 bases separated the two germline ends. The CDR3 bases are TGCAGTGCTCCGGGACCACCACCCTCCTACGAGCAGTACTTC. Its protein product is CSAPGPPPSYEQYF.

This clonotype came up once. Its ends do not fully match the called genes, so a read error is possible. The chain is built from TRBV7-9 and TRBJ2-5, with a weak D call TRBD1 (6 bases). The CDR3 loop spans 15 amino acids. The germline V gene has CDR1 SEHNR and CDR2 FQNEAQ (reference sequence). The CDR3 region has the DNA TGTGCCGGCAGCTTAGGAACCGGGACAACGGAGACCCAGTACTTC. Translated: CAGSLGTGTTETQYF.

This clonotype was picked up a small number of times. The CDR3, as DNA: TGTGCCAGCAGTTACTCAGGACAGAGTAATAATTCACCCCTCCACTTT. It translates to CASSYSGQSNNSPLHF. The V call is TRBV6-5, the J call TRBJ1-6; possibly TRBD1 for D (6 bases). The CDR3 covers 16 residues. Trimming shortened V by 0 bases and J by 5 bases, and 11 bases separated the two germline ends. The germline gives CDR1 MNHEY, CDR2 SVGAGI.

This chain joins TRBV7-9 and TRBJ2-7, with TRBD2 matching over 10 bases. CDR1 SEHNR and CDR2 FQNEAQ come from the germline V gene (reference sequence). The V and J ends lost 5 bases and 3 bases, in that order; junction bases with no gene match: 4. The CDR3 spans 14 residues. In DNA, the CDR3 is TGTGCCAGCAGCGGGCGGACTAGCGGCTACGAGCAGTACTTC. Its protein is CASSGRTSGYEQYF. Complete variable domain (other parts from reference TRBV7-9 and TRBJ2-7): DTGVSQNPRHKITKRGQNVTFRCDPISEHNRLYWYRQTLGQGPEFLTYFQNEAQLEKSRLLSDRFSAERPKGSFSTLEIQRTEQGDSAMYLCASSGRTSGYEQYFGPGTRLTVT.

By sample fraction, this clonotype is medium-sized (0.01 to 0.1%). For the CDR3, the DNA is TGTGCCAGTACTACAGGCAATCAGCCCCAGCATTTT. This encodes CASTTGNQPQHF. The chain couples TRBV6-1 to TRBJ1-5, with D unclear. Germline assignment: CDR1 MNHNS and CDR2 SASEGT. The length of the CDR3 is 12 residues. Trimming pared 9 bases from V and 2 bases from J, leaving 8 bases between.

This clonotype was detected only a few times. The chain has TRBV20-1 and TRBJ2-7; 10 positions agree with TRBD1. V lost 0 bases to trimming and J lost 5 bases; unmatched junction nucleotides: 10. The CDR3 runs 16 residues. Germline CDR1 and CDR2: DFQATT and SNEGSKA (reference sequence). The CDR3 spells CSARDRSGQGLNEQYF. CDR3 bases: TGCAGTGCTAGAGATCGTTCGGGACAGGGGCTCAACGAGCAGTACTTC.

The V call is TRBV6-2 or TRBV6-3, the J call TRBJ2-7; no clear D gene. The CDR3 extends over 14 amino acids. CDR1 MNHEY and CDR2 SVGEGT come from the germline V gene. With 0 bases removed from V and 1 base from J, the gap between germline ends came to 7 bases. The CDR3 reads CASSYSQASYEQYF. The DNA for the CDR3 is TGTGCCAGCAGTTACTCCCAGGCTTCCTACGAGCAGTACTTC.

The V and J genes are TRBV19 and TRBJ1-5; a weak D match, TRBD1 (6 bases). The CDR3 spans 15 residues. The germline V gene encodes CDR1 LNHDA and CDR2 SQIVND (reference sequence). Trimming left V 1 base short and J 2 bases short, with 9 bases between. CDR3 sequence: CASSIARQGNQPQHF. In DNA, the CDR3 is TGTGCCAGTAGTATAGCCCGACAGGGCAATCAGCCCCAGCATTTT.

This clonotype was observed a few times. V and J are TRBV15 and TRBJ1-2, with D possibly matching TRBD1 (5 bases). The V end was cut by 0 bases, the J end by 3 bases, with 11 bases between. Germline V lookup: CDR1 LNHNV, CDR2 YYDKDF (reference sequence). This CDR3 is 15 amino acids long. CDR3 sequence (DNA): TGTGCCACCAGCAGAGATAAGGGACTGGACTATGGCTACACCTTC. Its protein product is CATSRDKGLDYGYTF.

This clonotype was picked up a small number of times. This chain joins TRBV7-2 and TRBJ1-2, with a weak D call TRBD1 (5 bases). The germline V and J ends were trimmed by 5 bases and 0 bases, with 13 bases remaining between them. This CDR3 is 15 amino acids long. Germline lookup yields CDR1 SGHTA and CDR2 FQGNSA. For the CDR3, the DNA is TGTGCCAGCAGCGATCCGGGACGGCCTAACTATGGCTACACCTTC. Its translation is CASSDPGRPNYGYTF. Full variable domain (outside the CDR3, taken from reference TRBV7-2 and TRBJ1-2): GAGVSQSPSNKVTEKGKDVELRCDPISGHTALYWYRQSLGQGLEFLIYFQGNSAPDKSGLPSDRFSAERTGGSVSTLTIQRTQQEDSAVYLCASSDPGRPNYGYTFGSGTRLTVV.

This clonotype was seen a handful of times. The chain employs TRBV20-1 and TRBJ2-7; D possibly corresponds to TRBD2 (5 bases). V lost 5 bases and J 1 base, leaving 18 bases between the germline ends. This CDR3 has 15 residues. Germline V gene sequence: CDR1 DFQATT, CDR2 SNEGSKA (reference sequence). CDR3 in DNA: TGCAGTGCTCAAGACGACTCGACGGGGTCCTACGAGCAGTACTTC. This encodes CSAQDDSTGSYEQYF.

This chain connects TRBV12-3 or TRBV12-4 to TRBJ1-1, with 7 bases aligning to TRBD1. The CDR3 totals 13 residues. The junction had 5 bases not matched to a gene; V was cut back by 6 bases and J by 4 bases. CDR3 residues: CASSSHRGTEAFF. The CDR3 DNA follows: TGTGCCAGCAGCTCACACAGGGGCACTGAAGCTTTCTTT.

The J gene is TRBJ2-5, the V gene TRBV12-3 or TRBV12-4; D is undetermined. V gave up 5 bases and J gave up 0 bases, with 7 bases separating them. This CDR3 is 13 amino acids long. The CDR3 sequence: CASSPTYQETQYF. The CDR3 coding sequence is TGTGCCAGCAGTCCTACGTACCAAGAGACCCAGTACTTC.